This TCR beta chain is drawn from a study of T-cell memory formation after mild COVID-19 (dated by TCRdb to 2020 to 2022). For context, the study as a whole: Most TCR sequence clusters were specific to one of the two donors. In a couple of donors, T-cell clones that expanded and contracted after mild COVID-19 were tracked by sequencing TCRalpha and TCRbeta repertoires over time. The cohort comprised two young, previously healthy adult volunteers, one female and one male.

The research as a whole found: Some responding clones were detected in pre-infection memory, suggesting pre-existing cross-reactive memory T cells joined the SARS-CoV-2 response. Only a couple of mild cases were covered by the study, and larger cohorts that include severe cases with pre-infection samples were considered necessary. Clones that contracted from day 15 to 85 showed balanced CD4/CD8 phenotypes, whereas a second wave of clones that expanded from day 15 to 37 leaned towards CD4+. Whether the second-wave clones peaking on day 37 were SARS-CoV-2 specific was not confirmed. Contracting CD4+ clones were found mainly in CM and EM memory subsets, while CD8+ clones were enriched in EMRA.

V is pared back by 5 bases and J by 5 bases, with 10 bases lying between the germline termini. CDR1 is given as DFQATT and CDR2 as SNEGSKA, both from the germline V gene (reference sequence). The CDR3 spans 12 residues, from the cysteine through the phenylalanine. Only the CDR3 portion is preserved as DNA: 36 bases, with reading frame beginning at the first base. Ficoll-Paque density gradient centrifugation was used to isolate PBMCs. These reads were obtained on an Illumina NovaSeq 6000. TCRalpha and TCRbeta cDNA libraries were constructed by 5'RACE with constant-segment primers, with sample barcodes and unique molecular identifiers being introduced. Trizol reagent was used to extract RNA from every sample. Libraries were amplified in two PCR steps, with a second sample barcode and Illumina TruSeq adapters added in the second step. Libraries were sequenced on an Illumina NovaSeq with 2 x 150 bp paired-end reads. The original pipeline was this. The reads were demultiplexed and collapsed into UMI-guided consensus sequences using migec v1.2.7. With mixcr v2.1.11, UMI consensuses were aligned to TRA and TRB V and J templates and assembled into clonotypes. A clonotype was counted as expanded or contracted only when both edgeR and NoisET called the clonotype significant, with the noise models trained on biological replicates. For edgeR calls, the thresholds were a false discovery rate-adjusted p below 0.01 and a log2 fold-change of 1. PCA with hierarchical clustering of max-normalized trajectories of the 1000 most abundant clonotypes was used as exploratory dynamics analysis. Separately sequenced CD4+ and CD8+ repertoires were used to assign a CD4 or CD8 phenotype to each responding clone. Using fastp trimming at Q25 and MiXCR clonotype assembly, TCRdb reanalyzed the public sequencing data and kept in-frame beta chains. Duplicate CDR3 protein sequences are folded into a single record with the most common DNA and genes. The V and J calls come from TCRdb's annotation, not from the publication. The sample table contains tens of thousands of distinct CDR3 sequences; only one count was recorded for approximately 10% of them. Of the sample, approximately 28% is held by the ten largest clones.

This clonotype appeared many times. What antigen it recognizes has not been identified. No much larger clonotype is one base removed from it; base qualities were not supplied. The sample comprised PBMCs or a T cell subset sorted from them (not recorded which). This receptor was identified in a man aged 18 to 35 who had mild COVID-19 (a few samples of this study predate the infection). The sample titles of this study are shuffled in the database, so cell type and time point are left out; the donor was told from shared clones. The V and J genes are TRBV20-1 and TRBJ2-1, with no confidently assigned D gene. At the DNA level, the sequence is TGCAGTGCTTGGCTGAGGAACAATGAGCAGTTCTTC. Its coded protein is CSAWLRNNEQFF.